This T cell receptor (beta chain) came from a study of control samples from healthy donors and cancer patients. Assay used: immunoSEQ multiplex PCR; TCRdb lists only in-frame clones, some missing. The profile shows fewer than 130,000 clones, approximately 88% of them singletons. The sequenced sample was PBMCs. This receptor was identified in a woman aged 55-69 years with lung cancer.

The CDR3 DNA reads TGTGCCAGCAGCTTGGACAGATACCCAGATACGCAGTATTTT. Protein: CASSLDRYPDTQYF. The chain employs TRBV5-4 and TRBJ2-3; no reliable D call. CDR1 SGHNT and CDR2 YYREEE come from the germline V gene (reference sequence). The CDR3 runs 14 residues. Trimming took 0 bases from V and 4 from J, leaving 9 bases between them.